This T cell receptor beta chain stems from a study of shared clonotypes between healthy human individuals. In the sorted-subset replicate PCRs, about 200 ng DNA, 25,000 to 30,000 T cell genomes, was used. Sequencing was performed with immunoSEQ multiplex PCR; in TCRdb, only in-frame clones are kept and a portion is missing. The data hold fewer than 1.4 million clones, with around three quarters observed a single time. The germline V gene encodes CDR1 SGHAT and CDR2 FQNNGV. V lost 0 bases and J lost 0, with 12 bases in between. CDR3 length: 17 residues. The sequencing sample was made of memory CD4+ T cells from PBMCs. Subset described: CD45RA-negative fraction. The sequence came from a man between 18 and 29 years old in good health. Some clones in this sample may be carry-over from other donors' samples. This rearrangement joins TRBV11-2 to TRBJ1-3; unclear D gene. CDR3 sequence: CASSLDLWATSGNTIYF. The CDR3 DNA follows: TGTGCCAGCAGCTTAGATCTATGGGCCACCTCTGGAAACACCATATATTTT.